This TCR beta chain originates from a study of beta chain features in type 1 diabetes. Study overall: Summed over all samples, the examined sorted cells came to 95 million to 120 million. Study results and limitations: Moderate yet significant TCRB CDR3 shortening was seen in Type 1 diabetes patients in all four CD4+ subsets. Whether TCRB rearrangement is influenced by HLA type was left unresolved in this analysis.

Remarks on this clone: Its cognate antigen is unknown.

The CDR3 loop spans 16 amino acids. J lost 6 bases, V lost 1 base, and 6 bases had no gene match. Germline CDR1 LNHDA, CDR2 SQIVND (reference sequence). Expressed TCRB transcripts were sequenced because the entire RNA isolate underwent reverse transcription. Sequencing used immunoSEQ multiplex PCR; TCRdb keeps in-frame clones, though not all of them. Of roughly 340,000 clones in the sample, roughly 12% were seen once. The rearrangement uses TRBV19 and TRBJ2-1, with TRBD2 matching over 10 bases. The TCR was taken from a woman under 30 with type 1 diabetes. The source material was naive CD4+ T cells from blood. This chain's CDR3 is CASSIVPAGGPNEQFF. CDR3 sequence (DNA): TGTGCCAGTAGTATAGTTCCAGCGGGGGGGCCCAATGAGCAGTTCTTC.